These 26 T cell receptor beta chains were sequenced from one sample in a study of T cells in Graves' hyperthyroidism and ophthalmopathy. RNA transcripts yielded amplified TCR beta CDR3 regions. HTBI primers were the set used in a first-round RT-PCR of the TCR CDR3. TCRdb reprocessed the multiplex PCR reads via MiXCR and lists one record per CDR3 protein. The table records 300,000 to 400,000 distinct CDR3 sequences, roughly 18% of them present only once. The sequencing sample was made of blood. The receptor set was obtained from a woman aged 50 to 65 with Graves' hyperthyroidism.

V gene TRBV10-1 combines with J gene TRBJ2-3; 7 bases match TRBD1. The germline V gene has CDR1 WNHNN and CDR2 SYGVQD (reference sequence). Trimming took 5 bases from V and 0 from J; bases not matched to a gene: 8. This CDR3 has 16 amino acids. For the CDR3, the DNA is TGCGCCAGCAGTCCCGGGACAGCTTCTAGCACAGATACGCAGTATTTT. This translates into CASSPGTASSTDTQYF.

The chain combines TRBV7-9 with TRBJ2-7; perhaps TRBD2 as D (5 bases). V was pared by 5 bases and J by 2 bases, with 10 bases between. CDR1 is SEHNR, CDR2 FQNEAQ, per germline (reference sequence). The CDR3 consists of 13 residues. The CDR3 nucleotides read TGTGCCAGCAGCCGGACTCCAGCCTACGAGCAGTACTTC. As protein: CASSRTPAYEQYF.

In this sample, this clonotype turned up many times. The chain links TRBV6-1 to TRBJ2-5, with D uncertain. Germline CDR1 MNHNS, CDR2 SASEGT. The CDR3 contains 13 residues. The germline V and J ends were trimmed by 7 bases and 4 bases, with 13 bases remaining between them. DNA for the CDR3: TGTGCCAGCACCGGATCTATGGGAGAGACCCAGTACTTC. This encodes CASTGSMGETQYF.

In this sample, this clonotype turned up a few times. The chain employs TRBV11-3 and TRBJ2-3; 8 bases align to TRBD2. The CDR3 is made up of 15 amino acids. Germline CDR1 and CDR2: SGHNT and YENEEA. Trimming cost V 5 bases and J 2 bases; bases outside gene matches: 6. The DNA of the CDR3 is TGTGCCAGCAGCCCGGGACTAGGTGTCACAGATACGCAGTATTTT. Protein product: CASSPGLGVTDTQYF.

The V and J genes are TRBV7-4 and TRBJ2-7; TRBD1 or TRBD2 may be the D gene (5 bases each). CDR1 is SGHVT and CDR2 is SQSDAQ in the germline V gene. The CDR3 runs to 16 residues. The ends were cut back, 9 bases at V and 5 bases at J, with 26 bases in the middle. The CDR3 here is CARPPGPTFMGDEQYF. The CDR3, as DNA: TGTGCCAGGCCTCCGGGACCCACATTCATGGGGGACGAGCAGTACTTC. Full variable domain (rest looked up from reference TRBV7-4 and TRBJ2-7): GAGVSQSPRYKVAKRGRDVALRCDSISGHVTLYWYRQTLGQGSEVLTYSQSDAQRDKSGRPSGRFSAERPERSVSTLKIQRTEQGDSAVYLCARPPGPTFMGDEQYFGPGTRLTVT.

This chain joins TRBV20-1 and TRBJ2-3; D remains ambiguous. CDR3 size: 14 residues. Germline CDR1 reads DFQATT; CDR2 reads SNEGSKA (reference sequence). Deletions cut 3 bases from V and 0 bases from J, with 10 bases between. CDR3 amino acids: CSARVFQSTDTQYF. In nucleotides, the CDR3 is TGCAGTGCTAGGGTTTTTCAAAGCACAGATACGCAGTATTTT.

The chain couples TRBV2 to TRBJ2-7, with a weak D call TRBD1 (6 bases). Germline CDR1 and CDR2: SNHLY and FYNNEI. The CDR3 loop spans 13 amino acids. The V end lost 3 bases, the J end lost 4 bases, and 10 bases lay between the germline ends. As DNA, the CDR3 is TGTGCCAGCAGTGAGTTTGGACAGTACGAGCAGTACTTC. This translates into CASSEFGQYEQYF.

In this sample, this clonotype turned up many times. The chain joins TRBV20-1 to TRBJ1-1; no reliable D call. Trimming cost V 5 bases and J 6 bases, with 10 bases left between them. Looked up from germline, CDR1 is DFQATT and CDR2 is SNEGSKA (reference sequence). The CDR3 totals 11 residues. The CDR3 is CSAARLAEAFF. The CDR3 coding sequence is TGCAGTGCTGCCAGGCTGGCTGAAGCTTTCTTT.

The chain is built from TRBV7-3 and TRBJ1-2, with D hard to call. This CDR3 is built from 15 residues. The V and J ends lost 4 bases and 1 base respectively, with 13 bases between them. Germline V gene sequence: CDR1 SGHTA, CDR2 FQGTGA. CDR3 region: CASSSGGGINYGYTF. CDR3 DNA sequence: TGTGCCAGCAGCTCCGGAGGAGGGATTAACTATGGCTACACCTTC. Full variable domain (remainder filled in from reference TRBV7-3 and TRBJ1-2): GAGVSQTPSNKVTEKGKYVELRCDPISGHTALYWYRQSLGQGPEFLIYFQGTGAADDSGLPNDRFFAVRPEGSVSTLKIQRTERGDSAVYLCASSSGGGINYGYTFGSGTRLTVV.

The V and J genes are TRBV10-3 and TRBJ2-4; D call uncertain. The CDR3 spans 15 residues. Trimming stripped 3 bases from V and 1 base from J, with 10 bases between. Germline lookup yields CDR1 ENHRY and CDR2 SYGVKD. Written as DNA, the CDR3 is TGTGCCATCAGTGATCGTTTGGGGGCCAAAAACATTCAGTACTTC. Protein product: CAISDRLGAKNIQYF.

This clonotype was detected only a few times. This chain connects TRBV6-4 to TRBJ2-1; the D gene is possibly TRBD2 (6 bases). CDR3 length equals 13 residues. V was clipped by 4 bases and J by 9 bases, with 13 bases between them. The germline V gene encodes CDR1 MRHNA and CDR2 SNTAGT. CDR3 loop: CASSGKEGGEQFF. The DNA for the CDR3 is TGTGCCAGCAGTGGGAAAGAGGGAGGTGAGCAGTTCTTC.

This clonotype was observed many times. CDR3 region: CASSSRTGRGPGELFF. The CDR3 DNA is TGTGCCAGCAGCTCCCGGACAGGGAGGGGACCCGGGGAGCTGTTTTTT. The rearrangement joins TRBV11-2 to TRBJ2-2, with D maybe TRBD1 (8 bases). The germline V gene encodes CDR1 SGHAT and CDR2 FQNNGV. The ends were cut back, 4 bases at V and 6 bases at J, with 18 bases in the middle. This CDR3 is built from 16 residues.

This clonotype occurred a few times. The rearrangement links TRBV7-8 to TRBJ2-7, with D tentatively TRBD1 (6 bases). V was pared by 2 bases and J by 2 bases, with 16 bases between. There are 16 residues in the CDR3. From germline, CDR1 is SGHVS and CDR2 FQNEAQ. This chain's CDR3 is CASSLTMGALPYEQYV. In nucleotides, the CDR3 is TGTGCCAGCAGCTTAACAATGGGGGCCCTGCCCTACGAGCAGTACGTC.

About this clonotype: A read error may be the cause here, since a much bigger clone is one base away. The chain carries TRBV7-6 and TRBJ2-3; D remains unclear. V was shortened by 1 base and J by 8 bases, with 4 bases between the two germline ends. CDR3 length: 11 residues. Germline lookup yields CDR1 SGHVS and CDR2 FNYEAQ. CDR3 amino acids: CASSLDGTQYF. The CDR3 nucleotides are TGTGCCAGCAGCTTAGATGGTACGCAGTATTTT.

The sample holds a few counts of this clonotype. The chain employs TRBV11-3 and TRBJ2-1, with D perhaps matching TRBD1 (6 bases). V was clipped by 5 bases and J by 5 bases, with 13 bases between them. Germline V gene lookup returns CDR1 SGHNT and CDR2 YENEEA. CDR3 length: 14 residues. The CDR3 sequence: CASSPRDTNNEQFF. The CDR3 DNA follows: TGTGCCAGCAGCCCCCGGGACACCAACAATGAGCAGTTCTTC.

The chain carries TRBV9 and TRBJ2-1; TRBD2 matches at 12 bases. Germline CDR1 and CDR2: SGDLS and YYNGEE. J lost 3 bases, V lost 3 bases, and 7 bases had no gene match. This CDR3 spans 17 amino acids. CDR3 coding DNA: TGTGCCAGCAGCGCCTCTAGCGGGAGGGGAAACTACAATGAGCAGTTCTTC. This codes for CASSASSGRGNYNEQFF.

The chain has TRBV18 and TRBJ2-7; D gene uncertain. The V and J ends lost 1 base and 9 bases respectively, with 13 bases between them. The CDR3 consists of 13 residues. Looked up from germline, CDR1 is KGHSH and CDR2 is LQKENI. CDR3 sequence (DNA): TGTGCCAGCTCACCACGCCAGGCGGATGGGCAGTACTTC. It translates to CASSPRQADGQYF.

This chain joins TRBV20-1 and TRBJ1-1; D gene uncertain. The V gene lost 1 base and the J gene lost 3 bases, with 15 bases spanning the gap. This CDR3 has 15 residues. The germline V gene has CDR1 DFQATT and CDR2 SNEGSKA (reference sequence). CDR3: CSARGPTFGDTEAFF. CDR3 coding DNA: TGCAGTGCTAGAGGCCCAACTTTTGGGGACACTGAAGCTTTCTTT.

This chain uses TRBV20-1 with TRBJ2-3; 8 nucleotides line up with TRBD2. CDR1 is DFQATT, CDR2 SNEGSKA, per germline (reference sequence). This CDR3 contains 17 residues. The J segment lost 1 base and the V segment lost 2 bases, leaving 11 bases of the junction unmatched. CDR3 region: CSARHTRAGAGTDTQYF. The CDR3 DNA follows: TGCAGTGCTAGACATACTCGAGCGGGGGCCGGCACAGATACGCAGTATTTT.

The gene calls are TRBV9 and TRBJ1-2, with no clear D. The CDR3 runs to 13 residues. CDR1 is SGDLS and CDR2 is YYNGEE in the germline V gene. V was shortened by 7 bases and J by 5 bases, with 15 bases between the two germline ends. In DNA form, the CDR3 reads TGTGCCAGCTCCGACGGTTTACGTTATGGCTACACCTTC. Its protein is CASSDGLRYGYTF.

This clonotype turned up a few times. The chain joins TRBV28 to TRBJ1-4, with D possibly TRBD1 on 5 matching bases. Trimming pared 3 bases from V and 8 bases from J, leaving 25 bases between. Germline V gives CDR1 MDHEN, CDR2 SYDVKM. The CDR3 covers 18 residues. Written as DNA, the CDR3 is TGTGCCAGCAGTTTCACCCCATCCCGAGCGTTTAGGGGAGAAAAACTGTTTTTT. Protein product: CASSFTPSRAFRGEKLFF.

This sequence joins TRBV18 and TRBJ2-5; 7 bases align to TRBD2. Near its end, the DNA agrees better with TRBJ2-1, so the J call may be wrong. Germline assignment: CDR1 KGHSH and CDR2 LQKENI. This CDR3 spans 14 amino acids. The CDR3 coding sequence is TGTGCCAGCTCGCGGGGGACTTACCAAGAGACCCAGTTCTTC. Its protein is CASSRGTYQETQFF.

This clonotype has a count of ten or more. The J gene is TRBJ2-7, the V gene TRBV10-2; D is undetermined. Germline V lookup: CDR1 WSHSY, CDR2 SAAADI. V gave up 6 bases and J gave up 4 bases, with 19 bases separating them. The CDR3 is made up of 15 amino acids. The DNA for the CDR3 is TGCGCCAGCAGGCCTCCCGCGGCGACGAGATACGAGCAGTACTTC. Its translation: CASRPPAATRYEQYF.

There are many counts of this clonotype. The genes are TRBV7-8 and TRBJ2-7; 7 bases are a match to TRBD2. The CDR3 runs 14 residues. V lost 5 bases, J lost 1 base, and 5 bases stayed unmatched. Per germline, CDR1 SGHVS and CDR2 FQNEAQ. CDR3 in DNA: TGTGCCAGCAGCCCCCCGGGGGGTTCCTACGAGCAGTACTTC. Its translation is CASSPPGGSYEQYF.

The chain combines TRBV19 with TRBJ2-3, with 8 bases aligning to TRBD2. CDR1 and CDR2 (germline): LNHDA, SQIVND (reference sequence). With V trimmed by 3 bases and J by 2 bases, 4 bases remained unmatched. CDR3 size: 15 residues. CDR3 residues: CASSITSGHTDTQYF. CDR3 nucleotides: TGTGCCAGTAGTATCACTAGCGGACACACAGATACGCAGTATTTT.

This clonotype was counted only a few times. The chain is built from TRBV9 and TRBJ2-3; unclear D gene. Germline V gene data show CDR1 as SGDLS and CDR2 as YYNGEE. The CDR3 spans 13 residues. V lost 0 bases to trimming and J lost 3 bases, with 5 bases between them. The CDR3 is CASSVGMTDTQYF. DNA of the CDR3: TGTGCCAGCAGCGTAGGCATGACAGATACGCAGTATTTT.